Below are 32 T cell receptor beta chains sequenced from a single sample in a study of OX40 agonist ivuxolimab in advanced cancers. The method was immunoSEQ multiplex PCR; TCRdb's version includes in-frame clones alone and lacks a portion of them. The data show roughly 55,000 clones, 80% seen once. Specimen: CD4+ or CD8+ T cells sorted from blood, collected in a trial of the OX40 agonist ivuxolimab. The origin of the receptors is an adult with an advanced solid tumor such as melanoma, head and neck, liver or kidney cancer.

This chain's CDR3 is CASSKRPRGQSTEAFF. The CDR3 DNA sequence: TGTGCCAGCTCCAAACGCCCCCGGGGTCAGAGCACTGAAGCTTTCTTT. The chain links TRBV18 to TRBJ1-1; D is unclear. Germline V gene lookup returns CDR1 KGHSH and CDR2 LQKENI. The CDR3 covers 16 residues. Trimming removed 6 bases at V and 4 bases at J, with 21 bases between.

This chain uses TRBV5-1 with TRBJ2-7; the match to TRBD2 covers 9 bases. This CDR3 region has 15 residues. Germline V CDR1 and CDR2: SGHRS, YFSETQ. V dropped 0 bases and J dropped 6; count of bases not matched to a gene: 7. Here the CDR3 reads CASSLGYASGTEQYF. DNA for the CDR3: TGCGCCAGCAGCTTGGGTTACGCTAGCGGGACCGAGCAGTACTTC.

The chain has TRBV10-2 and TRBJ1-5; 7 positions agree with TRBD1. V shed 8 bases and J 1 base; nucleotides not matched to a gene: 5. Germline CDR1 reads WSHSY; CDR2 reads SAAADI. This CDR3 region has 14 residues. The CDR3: CASWTGRSNQPQHF. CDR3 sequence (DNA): TGCGCCAGCTGGACAGGCCGGAGCAATCAGCCCCAGCATTTT.

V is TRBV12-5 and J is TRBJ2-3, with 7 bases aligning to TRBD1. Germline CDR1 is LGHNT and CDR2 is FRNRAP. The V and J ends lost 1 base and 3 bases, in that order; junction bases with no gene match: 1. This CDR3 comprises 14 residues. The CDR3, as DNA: TGTGCTAGTGGTTTGGGGACAGGTACAGATACGCAGTATTTT. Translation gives CASGLGTGTDTQYF. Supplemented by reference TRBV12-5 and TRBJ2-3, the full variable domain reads DARVTQTPRHKVTEMGQEVTMRCQPILGHNTVFWYRQTMMQGLELLAYFRNRAPLDDSGMPKDRFSAEMPDATLATLKIQPSEPRDSAVYFCASGLGTGTDTQYFGPGTRLTVL.

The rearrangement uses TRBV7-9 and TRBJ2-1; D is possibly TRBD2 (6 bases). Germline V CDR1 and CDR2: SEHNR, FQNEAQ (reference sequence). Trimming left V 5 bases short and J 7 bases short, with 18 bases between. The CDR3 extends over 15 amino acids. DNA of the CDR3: TGTGCCAGCAGCCCCGGCGGGACGCCCCCGAATGAGCAGTTCTTC. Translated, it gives CASSPGGTPPNEQFF.

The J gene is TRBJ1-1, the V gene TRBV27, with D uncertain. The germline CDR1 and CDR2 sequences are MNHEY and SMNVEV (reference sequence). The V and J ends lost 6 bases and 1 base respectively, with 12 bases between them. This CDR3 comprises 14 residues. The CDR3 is CASRKASSNTEAFF. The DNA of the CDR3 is TGTGCCAGCAGGAAGGCGTCCTCGAACACTGAAGCTTTCTTT.

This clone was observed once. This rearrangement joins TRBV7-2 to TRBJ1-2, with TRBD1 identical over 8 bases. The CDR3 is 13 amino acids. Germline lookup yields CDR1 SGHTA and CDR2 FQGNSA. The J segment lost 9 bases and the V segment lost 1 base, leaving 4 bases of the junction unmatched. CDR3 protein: CASSLGQGMSYTF. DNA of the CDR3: TGTGCCAGCAGCTTAGGACAGGGGATGAGCTACACCTTC.

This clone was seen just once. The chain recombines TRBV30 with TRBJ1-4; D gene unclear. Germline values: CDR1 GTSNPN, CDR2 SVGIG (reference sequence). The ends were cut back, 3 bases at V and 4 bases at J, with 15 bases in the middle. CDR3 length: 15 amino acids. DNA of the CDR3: TGTGCCTGGAGGTGGCAGGATCTATATAATGAAAAACTGTTTTTT. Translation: CAWRWQDLYNEKLFF.

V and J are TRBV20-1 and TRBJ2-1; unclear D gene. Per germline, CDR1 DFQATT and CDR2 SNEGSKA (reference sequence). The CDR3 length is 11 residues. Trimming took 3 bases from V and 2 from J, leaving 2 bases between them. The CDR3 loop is CSASTYNEQFF. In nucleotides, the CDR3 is TGCAGTGCTAGTACCTACAATGAGCAGTTCTTC.

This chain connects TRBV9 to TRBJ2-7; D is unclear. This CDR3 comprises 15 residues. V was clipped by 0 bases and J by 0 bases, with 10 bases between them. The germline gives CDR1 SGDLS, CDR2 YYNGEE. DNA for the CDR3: TGTGCCAGCAGCGTAGGCCCACCCCCCTCCTACGAGCAGTACTTC. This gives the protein CASSVGPPPSYEQYF. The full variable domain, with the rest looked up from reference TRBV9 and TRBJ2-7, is DSGVTQTPKHLITATGQRVTLRCSPRSGDLSVYWYQQSLDQGLQFLIQYYNGEERAKGNILERFSAQQFPDLHSELNLSSLELGDSALYFCASSVGPPPSYEQYFGPGTRLTVT.

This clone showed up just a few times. This chain's CDR3 is CATSRERGMGTEAFF. The CDR3 DNA sequence: TGTGCCACCAGCAGGGAGCGGGGTATGGGGACTGAAGCTTTCTTT. The V and J genes are TRBV15 and TRBJ1-1; no firm D call. V gave up 3 bases and J gave up 5 bases, with 16 bases separating them. Germline CDR1 is LNHNV and CDR2 is YYDKDF (reference sequence). The CDR3 consists of 15 residues.

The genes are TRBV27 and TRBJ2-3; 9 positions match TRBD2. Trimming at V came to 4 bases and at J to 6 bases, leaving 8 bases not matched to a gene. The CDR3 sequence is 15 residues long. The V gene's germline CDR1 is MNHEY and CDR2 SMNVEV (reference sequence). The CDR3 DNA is TGTGCCAGCAGTTCGCGGGGGGGAATTTGGGATACGCAGTATTTT. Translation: CASSSRGGIWDTQYF.

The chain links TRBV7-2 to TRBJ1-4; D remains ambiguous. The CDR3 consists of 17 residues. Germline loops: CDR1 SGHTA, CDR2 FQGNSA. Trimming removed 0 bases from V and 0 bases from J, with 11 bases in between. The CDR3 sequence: CASSLASLFSTNEKLFF. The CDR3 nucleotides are TGTGCCAGCAGCTTAGCATCCTTGTTCTCAACTAATGAAAAACTGTTTTTT.

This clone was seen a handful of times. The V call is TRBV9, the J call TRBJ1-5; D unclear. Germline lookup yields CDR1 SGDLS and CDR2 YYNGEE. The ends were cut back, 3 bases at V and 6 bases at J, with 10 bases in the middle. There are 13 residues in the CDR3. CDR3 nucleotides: TGTGCCAGCAGCGATACGGGCGGTCAGCCCCAGCATTTT. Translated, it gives CASSDTGGQPQHF.

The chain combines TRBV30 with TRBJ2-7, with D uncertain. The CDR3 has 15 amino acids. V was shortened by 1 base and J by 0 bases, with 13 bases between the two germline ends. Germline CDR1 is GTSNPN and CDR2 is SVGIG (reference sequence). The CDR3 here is CAWSDLRSLSYEQYF. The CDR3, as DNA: TGTGCCTGGAGTGACCTCAGGAGCCTCTCCTACGAGCAGTACTTC.

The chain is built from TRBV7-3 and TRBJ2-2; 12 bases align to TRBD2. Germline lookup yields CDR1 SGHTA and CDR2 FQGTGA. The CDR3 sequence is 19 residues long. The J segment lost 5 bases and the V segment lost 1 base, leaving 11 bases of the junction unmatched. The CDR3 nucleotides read TGTGCCAGCAGCTTAAACCCCCTAGCGGGAGGGCAGAGGACCGGGGAGCTGTTTTTT. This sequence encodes CASSLNPLAGGQRTGELFF.

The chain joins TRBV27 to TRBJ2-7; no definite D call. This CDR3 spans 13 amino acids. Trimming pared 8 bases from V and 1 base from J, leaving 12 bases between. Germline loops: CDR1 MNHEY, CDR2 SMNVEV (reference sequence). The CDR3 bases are TGTGCCAGCGGCGCGCGTACGTCCTACGAGCAGTACTTC. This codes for CASGARTSYEQYF.

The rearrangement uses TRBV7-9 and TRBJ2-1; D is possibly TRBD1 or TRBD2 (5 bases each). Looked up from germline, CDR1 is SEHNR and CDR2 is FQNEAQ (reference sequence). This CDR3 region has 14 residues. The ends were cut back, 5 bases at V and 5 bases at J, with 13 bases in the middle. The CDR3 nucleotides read TGTGCCAGCAGCAACCGGGACCGAGACAATGAGCAGTTCTTC. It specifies CASSNRDRDNEQFF.

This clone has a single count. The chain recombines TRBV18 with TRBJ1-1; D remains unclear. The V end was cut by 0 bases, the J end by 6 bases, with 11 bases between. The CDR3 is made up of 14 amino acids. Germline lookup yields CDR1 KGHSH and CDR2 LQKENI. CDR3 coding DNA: TGTGCCAGCTCACCACCGGTTTTGCGGGCTGAAGCTTTCTTT. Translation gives CASSPPVLRAEAFF. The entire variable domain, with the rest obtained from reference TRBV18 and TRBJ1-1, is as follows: NAGVMQNPRHLVRRRGQEARLRCSPMKGHSHVYWYRQLPEEGLKFMVYLQKENIIDESGMPKERFSAEFPKEGPSILRIQQVVRGDSAAYFCASSPPVLRAEAFFGQGTRLTVV.

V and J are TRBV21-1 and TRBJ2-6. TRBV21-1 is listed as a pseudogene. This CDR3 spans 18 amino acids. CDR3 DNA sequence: TGTGCCAGCAGCCGAGACAGGGACTACTGCTCTGGGGCCAACGTCCTGACTTTC. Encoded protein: CASSRDRDYCSGANVLTF.

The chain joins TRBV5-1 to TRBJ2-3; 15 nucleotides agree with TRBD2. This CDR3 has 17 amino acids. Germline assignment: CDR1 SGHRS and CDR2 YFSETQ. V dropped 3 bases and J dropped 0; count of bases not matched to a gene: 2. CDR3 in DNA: TGCGCCAGCAGCTCCGGGACTAGCGGGGGGAGCACAGATACGCAGTATTTT. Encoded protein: CASSSGTSGGSTDTQYF.

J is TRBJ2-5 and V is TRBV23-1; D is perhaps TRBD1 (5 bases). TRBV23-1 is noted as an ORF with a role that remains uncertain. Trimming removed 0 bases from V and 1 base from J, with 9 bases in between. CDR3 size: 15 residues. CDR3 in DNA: TGCGCCAGCAGTCAATCCGGGCAGGGCCAAGAGACCCAGTACTTC. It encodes CASSQSGQGQETQYF.

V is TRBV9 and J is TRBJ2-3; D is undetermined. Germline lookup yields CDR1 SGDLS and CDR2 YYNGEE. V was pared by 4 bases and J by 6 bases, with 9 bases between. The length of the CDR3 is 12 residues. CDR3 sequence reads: CASSQSTDTQYF. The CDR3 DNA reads TGTGCCAGCAGCCAATCCACGGATACGCAGTATTTT.

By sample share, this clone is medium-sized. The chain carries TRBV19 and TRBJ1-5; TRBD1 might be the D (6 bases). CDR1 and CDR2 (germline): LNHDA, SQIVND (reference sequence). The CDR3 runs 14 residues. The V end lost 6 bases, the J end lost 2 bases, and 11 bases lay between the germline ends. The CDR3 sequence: CASSIQGGNQPQHF. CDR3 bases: TGTGCCAGTAGCATACAGGGAGGCAATCAGCCCCAGCATTTT.

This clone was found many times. CDR3 DNA: TGTGCCAGCAGTTACCAGGGGACCACTGAAGCTTTCTTT. Protein sequence: CASSYQGTTEAFF. The J gene is TRBJ1-1, the V gene TRBV6-6; tentative D call: TRBD1 (6 bases). The CDR3 loop spans 13 amino acids. Germline V CDR1 and CDR2: MNHNY, SVGAGI (reference sequence). V was clipped by 2 bases and J by 4 bases, with 8 bases between them.

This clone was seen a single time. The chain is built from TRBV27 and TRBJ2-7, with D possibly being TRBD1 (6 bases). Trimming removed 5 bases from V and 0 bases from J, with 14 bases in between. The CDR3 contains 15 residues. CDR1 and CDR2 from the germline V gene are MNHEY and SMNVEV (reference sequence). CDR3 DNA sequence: TGTGCCAGCAGTATACAGGGTTCTAGCTCCTACGAGCAGTACTTC. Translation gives CASSIQGSSSYEQYF.

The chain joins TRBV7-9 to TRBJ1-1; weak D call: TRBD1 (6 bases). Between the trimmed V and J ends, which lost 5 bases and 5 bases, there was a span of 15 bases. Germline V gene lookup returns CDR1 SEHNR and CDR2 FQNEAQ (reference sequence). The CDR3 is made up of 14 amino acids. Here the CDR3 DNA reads TGTGCCAGCAGCCCGGGGGCGGGGCGGACTGAAGCTTTCTTT. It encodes CASSPGAGRTEAFF.

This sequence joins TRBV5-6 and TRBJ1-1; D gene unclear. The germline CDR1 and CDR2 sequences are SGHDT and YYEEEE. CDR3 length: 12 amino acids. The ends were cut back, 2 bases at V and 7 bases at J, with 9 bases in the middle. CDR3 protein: CASSFHGLEAFF. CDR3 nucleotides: TGTGCCAGCAGCTTCCATGGACTTGAAGCTTTCTTT. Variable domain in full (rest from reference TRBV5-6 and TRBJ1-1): DAGVTQSPTHLIKTRGQQVTLRCSPKSGHDTVSWYQQALGQGPQFIFQYYEEEERQRGNFPDRFSGHQFPNYSSELNVNALLLGDSALYLCASSFHGLEAFFGQGTRLTVV.

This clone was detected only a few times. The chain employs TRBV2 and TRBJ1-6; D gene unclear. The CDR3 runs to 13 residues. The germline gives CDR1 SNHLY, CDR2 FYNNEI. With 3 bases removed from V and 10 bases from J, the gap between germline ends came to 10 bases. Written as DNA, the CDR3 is TGTGCCAGCAGTGATGAGACTCACTCACCCCTCCACTTT. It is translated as CASSDETHSPLHF.

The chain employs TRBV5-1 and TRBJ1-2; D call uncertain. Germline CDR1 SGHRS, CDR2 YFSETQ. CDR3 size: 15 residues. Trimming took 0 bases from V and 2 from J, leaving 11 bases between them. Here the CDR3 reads CASSLDVGSNYGYTF. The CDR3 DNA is TGCGCCAGCAGCTTGGATGTGGGTTCCAACTATGGCTACACCTTC.

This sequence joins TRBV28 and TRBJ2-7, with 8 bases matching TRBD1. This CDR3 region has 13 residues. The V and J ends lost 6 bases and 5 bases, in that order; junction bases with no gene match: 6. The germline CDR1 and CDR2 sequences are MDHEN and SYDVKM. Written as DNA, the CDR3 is TGTGCCAGCAGGCAGGACAGGGTCCACGAGCAGTACTTC. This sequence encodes CASRQDRVHEQYF.

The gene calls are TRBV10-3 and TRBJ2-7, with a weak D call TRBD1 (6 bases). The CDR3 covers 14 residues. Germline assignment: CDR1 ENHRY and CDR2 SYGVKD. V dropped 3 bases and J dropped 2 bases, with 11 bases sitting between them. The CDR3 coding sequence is TGTGCCATCAGTGACGCCCAGGGGACCTACGAGCAGTACTTC. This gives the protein CAISDAQGTYEQYF.